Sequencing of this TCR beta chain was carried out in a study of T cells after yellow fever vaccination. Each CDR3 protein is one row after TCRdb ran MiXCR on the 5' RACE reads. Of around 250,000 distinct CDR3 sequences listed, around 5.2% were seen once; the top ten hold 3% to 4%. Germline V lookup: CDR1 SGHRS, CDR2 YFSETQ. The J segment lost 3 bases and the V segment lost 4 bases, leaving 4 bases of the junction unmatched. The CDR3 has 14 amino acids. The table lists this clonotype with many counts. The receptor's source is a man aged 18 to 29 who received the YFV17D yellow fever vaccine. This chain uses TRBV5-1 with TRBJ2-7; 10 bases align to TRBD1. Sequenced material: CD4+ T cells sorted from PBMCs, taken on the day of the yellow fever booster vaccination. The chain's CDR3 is CASSPGQGGYEQYV. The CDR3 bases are TGCGCCAGCAGCCCAGGACAGGGGGGCTACGAGCAGTACGTC.